These 23 T cell receptor beta chains share one sample of origin, sequenced in a study of a mutant IDH1 vaccine in newly diagnosed glioma. Described time point: baseline, week 1 (first vaccination visit). The treatment was: pre-vaccination baseline after standard-of-care therapy. Method: immunoSEQ multiplex PCR; TCRdb's copy keeps in-frame clones and lacks some. The table has about 38,000 clones, just under 95% seen once. The sequences come from PBMCs, collected from a glioma patient treated with radiotherapy, temozolomide or both. The source is a young man with glioma.

Only one count was recorded for this clone. The chain is built from TRBV7-2 and TRBJ1-4, with 8 positions matching TRBD1. Germline V lookup: CDR1 SGHTA, CDR2 FQGNSA. The CDR3 consists of 13 residues. Trimming removed 5 bases from V and 10 bases from J; junction bases left unmatched: 6. The CDR3 loop is CASSPGQGRKLFF. The CDR3 DNA is TGTGCCAGCAGCCCCGGACAGGGAAGAAAACTGTTTTTT.

V gene TRBV30 combines with J gene TRBJ1-5, with a weak D call TRBD1 (6 bases). The germline gives CDR1 GTSNPN, CDR2 SVGIG (reference sequence). There are 14 residues in the CDR3. The V and J ends lost 1 base and 3 bases respectively, with 10 bases between them. The chain's CDR3 is CAWSETGYNQPQHF. The CDR3 DNA reads as TGTGCCTGGAGTGAGACAGGCTACAATCAGCCCCAGCATTTT.

The chain combines TRBV5-1 with TRBJ1-1; 11 nucleotides match TRBD1. The trim removed 0 bases at V and 4 bases at J, leaving 2 bases unmatched. The CDR3 has 15 residues. The germline V gene encodes CDR1 SGHRS and CDR2 YFSETQ. The CDR3 coding sequence is TGCGCCAGCAGCTTGGGGGGGACAGGGGGCACTGAAGCTTTCTTT. Translating it yields CASSLGGTGGTEAFF.

This chain joins TRBV2 and TRBJ2-3; 9 bases agree with TRBD1. V dropped 5 bases and J dropped 1; count of bases not matched to a gene: 13. Germline CDR1 and CDR2: SNHLY and FYNNEI. This CDR3 is built from 18 residues. The CDR3 DNA is TGTGCCAGCAGTTCCGGGACAGGGTCCATCATTGGCACAGATACGCAGTATTTT. Translated: CASSSGTGSIIGTDTQYF.

The chain recombines TRBV6-1 with TRBJ2-5; D remains ambiguous. Germline V gene data show CDR1 as MNHNS and CDR2 as SASEGT. The CDR3 runs to 14 residues. Trimming took off 4 bases at V and 3 bases at J, with 12 bases between the two ends. Written as DNA, the CDR3 is TGTGCCAGCAGTGGGGTAGCTGGGGAAGAGACCCAGTACTTC. It translates to CASSGVAGEETQYF.

The chain links TRBV7-2 to TRBJ1-1, with no clear D. The V and J ends lost 1 base and 8 bases respectively, with 11 bases between them. The CDR3 has 13 amino acids. Germline CDR1 is SGHTA and CDR2 is FQGNSA. This CDR3 reads CASSLGGPKEAFF. Written as DNA, the CDR3 is TGTGCCAGCAGCTTAGGAGGCCCGAAGGAAGCTTTCTTT.

The gene calls are TRBV4-3 and TRBJ2-7, with 9 bases lining up with TRBD1. J was trimmed by 2 bases and V by 4 bases; bases with no gene match: 6. The CDR3 has 15 residues. Germline CDR1 reads LGHNA; CDR2 reads YSLEER. For the CDR3, the DNA is TGCGCCAGCAGCCCGGGGACAGGGTCGACCTACGAGCAGTACTTC. Its translation is CASSPGTGSTYEQYF.

The chain is built from TRBV5-1 and TRBJ2-1; a weak D match, TRBD2 (5 bases). Germline-derived CDR1 and CDR2 are SGHRS and YFSETQ. V was pared by 5 bases and J by 2 bases, with 17 bases between. The CDR3 length is 16 residues. CDR3 coding DNA: TGCGCCAGCAGGCGGGCCGTGACGGGAACCTACAATGAGCAGTTCTTC. Translated: CASRRAVTGTYNEQFF.

This chain uses TRBV5-4 with TRBJ2-5, with TRBD2 identical over 7 bases. V gave up 2 bases and J gave up 5 bases; unmatched junction bases: 6. The CDR3 spans 14 residues. The germline CDR1 and CDR2 sequences are SGHNT and YYREEE (reference sequence). This CDR3 is CASSLATSRETQYF. The CDR3 coding sequence is TGTGCCAGCAGCTTAGCGACTAGCCGGGAGACCCAGTACTTC.

This chain connects TRBV19 to TRBJ2-1, with 8 bases aligning to TRBD2. From germline, CDR1 is LNHDA and CDR2 SQIVND (reference sequence). The CDR3 contains 17 residues. V shed 5 bases and J 0 bases; nucleotides not matched to a gene: 9. The chain's CDR3 is CASSVTSVGSSYNEQFF. CDR3 sequence (DNA): TGTGCCAGTAGTGTGACTAGCGTCGGGAGCTCCTACAATGAGCAGTTCTTC.

V and J are TRBV27 and TRBJ1-1, with D perhaps matching TRBD1 (5 bases). The CDR3 is 13 residues long. V lost 4 bases and J lost 3, with 9 bases in between. Germline lookup yields CDR1 MNHEY and CDR2 SMNVEV (reference sequence). The DNA of the CDR3 is TGTGCCAGCAGTTGGGGGGTGTACACTGAAGCTTTCTTT. Its translation: CASSWGVYTEAFF.

The gene calls are TRBV28 and TRBJ2-7; weak D call: TRBD2 (5 bases). CDR3 size: 15 residues. V lost 5 bases and J lost 2, with 16 bases in between. Per germline, CDR1 MDHEN and CDR2 SYDVKM. CDR3 DNA sequence: TGTGCCAGCAGTCCACCCCGGGGTTATACCTACGAGCAGTACTTC. This gives the protein CASSPPRGYTYEQYF.

The chain joins TRBV30 to TRBJ2-1; 11 nucleotides agree with TRBD2. The CDR3 has 13 amino acids. Germline CDR1 is GTSNPN and CDR2 is SVGIG (reference sequence). J lost 8 bases, V lost 1 base, and 1 base had no gene match. CDR3 loop: CAWSAGLADEQFF. Here the CDR3 DNA reads TGTGCCTGGAGTGCGGGACTAGCGGATGAGCAGTTCTTC.

The V gene is TRBV5-1, the J gene TRBJ2-7; 7 positions agree with TRBD1. Looked up from germline, CDR1 is SGHRS and CDR2 is YFSETQ. The CDR3 has 14 amino acids. Trimming took 0 bases from V and 5 from J; bases not matched to a gene: 5. This CDR3 is CASSLAGGQNEQYF. The CDR3 region has the DNA TGCGCCAGCAGCTTGGCAGGGGGTCAGAACGAGCAGTACTTC.

This clone has just a few counts. V usage is TRBV11-2 and J usage is TRBJ1-5, with TRBD1 matching over 7 bases. This CDR3 is 15 amino acids long. Losses at the gene ends were 1 base for V and 6 bases for J; bases not matched to a gene: 6. In germline, CDR1 is SGHAT, CDR2 FQNNGV. CDR3 sequence (DNA): TGTGCCAGCAGCTTAGTAGGGGGCCGGGGTCAGCCCCAGCATTTT. It encodes CASSLVGGRGQPQHF.

The V call is TRBV4-1, the J call TRBJ2-5; D not resolved. V dropped 1 base and J dropped 1 base, with 10 bases sitting between them. This CDR3 spans 15 amino acids. CDR1 and CDR2 (germline): MGHRA, YSYEKL. CDR3 sequence: CASSQASTFQETQYF. Here the CDR3 DNA reads TGCGCCAGCAGCCAAGCGTCGACGTTCCAAGAGACCCAGTACTTC.

The chain links TRBV6-1 to TRBJ1-5; no definite D call. The V end lost 4 bases, the J end lost 4 bases, and 11 bases lay between the germline ends. The CDR3 has 14 amino acids. Per the germline V gene, CDR1 is MNHNS and CDR2 is SASEGT. The CDR3 spells CASSVWGFNQPQHF. The DNA of the CDR3 is TGTGCCAGCAGTGTTTGGGGATTTAATCAGCCCCAGCATTTT.

This rearrangement joins TRBV5-1 to TRBJ1-1, with 9 bases lining up with TRBD1. The CDR3 is 14 amino acids. The germline CDR1 and CDR2 sequences are SGHRS and YFSETQ. Germline trimming cut 4 bases from V and 4 bases from J; bases unmatched to any gene: 5. The CDR3 loop is CASSPGTGPTEAFF. CDR3 in DNA: TGCGCCAGCAGCCCGGGGACAGGGCCCACTGAAGCTTTCTTT.

The rearrangement uses TRBV29-1 and TRBJ1-1; 7 nucleotides match TRBD1. The CDR3 covers 15 residues. CDR1 is SQVTM and CDR2 is ANQGSEA in the germline V gene. The ends lost 4 bases at V and 1 base at J; junction bases unmatched: 9. The CDR3 protein is CSVGTRGVQNTEAFF. In DNA form, the CDR3 reads TGCAGCGTTGGGACCAGGGGGGTACAGAACACTGAAGCTTTCTTT. The full variable domain, rest sourced from reference TRBV29-1 and TRBJ1-1, is SAVISQKPSRDICQRGTSLTIQCQVDSQVTMMFWYRQQPGQSLTLIATANQGSEATYESGFVIDKFPISRPNLTFSTLTVSNMSPEDSSIYLCSVGTRGVQNTEAFFGQGTRLTVV.

The chain carries TRBV9 and TRBJ1-4, with TRBD1 matching 7 bases. The CDR3 is 14 residues long. V was clipped by 0 bases and J by 7 bases; unmatched bases: 3. Germline CDR1 SGDLS, CDR2 YYNGEE. The CDR3 reads CASSVGGGREKLFF. The DNA of the CDR3 is TGTGCCAGCAGCGTAGGAGGGGGCCGTGAAAAACTGTTTTTT.

V usage is TRBV5-4 and J usage is TRBJ1-4; 7 nucleotides agree with TRBD1. The CDR3 consists of 15 residues. The trim removed 4 bases at V and 8 bases at J, leaving 11 bases unmatched. Germline V gives CDR1 SGHNT, CDR2 YYREEE (reference sequence). The CDR3 DNA reads TGTGCCAGCAGCCCCTCGGGCCAGGGGGGGGAAAAACTGTTTTTT. Amino acids: CASSPSGQGGEKLFF.

The J gene is TRBJ2-3, the V gene TRBV30, with 9 bases that match TRBD2. The CDR3 has 16 amino acids. The V gene's germline CDR1 is GTSNPN and CDR2 SVGIG (reference sequence). The trim removed 0 bases at V and 2 bases at J, leaving 6 bases unmatched. Here the CDR3 DNA reads TGTGCCTGGAGTGTTGGTAGCGGGAGTTTCACAGATACGCAGTATTTT. This translates into CAWSVGSGSFTDTQYF. The whole variable domain, filled in from reference TRBV30 and TRBJ2-3, reads SQTIHQWPATLVQPVGSPLSLECTVEGTSNPNLYWYRQAAGRGLQLLFYSVGIGQISSEVPQNLSASRPQDRQFILSSKKLLLSDSGFYLCAWSVGSGSFTDTQYFGPGTRLTVL.

This chain joins TRBV19 and TRBJ1-5, with TRBD1 identical over 8 bases. The CDR3 is made up of 15 amino acids. Trimming removed 6 bases from V and 2 bases from J; junction bases left unmatched: 6. CDR1 and CDR2 from the germline V gene are LNHDA and SQIVND (reference sequence). CDR3: CASREGQGRNQPQHF. The CDR3, as DNA: TGTGCCAGTAGGGAAGGACAGGGTCGCAATCAGCCCCAGCATTTT.